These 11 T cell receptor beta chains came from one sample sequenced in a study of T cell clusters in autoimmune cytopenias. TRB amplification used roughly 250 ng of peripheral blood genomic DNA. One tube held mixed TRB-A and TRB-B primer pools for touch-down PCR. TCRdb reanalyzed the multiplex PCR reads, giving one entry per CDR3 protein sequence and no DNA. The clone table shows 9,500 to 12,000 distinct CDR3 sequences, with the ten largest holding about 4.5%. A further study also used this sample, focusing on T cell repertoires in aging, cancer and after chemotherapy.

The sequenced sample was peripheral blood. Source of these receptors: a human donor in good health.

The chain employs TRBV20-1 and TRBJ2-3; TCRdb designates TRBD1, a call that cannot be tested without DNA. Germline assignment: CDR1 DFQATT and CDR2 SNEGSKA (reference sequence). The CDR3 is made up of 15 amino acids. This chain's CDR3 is CSAPGQLTGTDTQYF.

The CDR3 loop is CASSLRQGAFLTNEKLFF. This chain links TRBV12-3 or TRBV12-4 with TRBJ1-4; the D gene TCRdb calls, TRBD1, cannot be checked with no DNA. The CDR3 consists of 18 residues.

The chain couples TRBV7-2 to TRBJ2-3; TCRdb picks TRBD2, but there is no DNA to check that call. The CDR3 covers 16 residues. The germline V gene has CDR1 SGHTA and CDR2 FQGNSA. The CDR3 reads CASSLSSGGAADTQYF.

The CDR3 is CSVSPGTGGYGYTF. The rearrangement joins TRBV29-1 to TRBJ1-2; absent DNA, TCRdb's TRBD1 call cannot be checked. The CDR3 sequence is 14 residues long. From germline, CDR1 is SQVTM and CDR2 ANQGSEA.

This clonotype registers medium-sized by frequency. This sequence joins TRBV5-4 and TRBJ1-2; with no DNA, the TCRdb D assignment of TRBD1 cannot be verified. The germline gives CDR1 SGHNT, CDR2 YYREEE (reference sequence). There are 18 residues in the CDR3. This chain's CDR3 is CASSLEGGQGAIDYGYTF. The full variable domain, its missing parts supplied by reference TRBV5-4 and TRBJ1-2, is ETGVTQSPTHLIKTRGQQVTLRCSSQSGHNTVSWYQQALGQGPQFIFQYYREEENGRGNFPPRFSGLQFPNYSSELNVNALELDDSALYLCASSLEGGQGAIDYGYTFGSGTRLTVV.

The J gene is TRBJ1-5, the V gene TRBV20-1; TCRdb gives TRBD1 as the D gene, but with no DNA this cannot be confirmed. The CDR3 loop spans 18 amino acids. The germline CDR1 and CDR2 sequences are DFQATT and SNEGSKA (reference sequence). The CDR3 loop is CSARRTKGQGYSNQPQHF.

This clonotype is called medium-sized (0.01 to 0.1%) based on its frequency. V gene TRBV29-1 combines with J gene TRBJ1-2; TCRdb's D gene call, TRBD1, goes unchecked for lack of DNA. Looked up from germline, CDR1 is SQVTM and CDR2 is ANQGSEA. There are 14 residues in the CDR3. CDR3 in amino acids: CSVEGGTAIYGYTF.

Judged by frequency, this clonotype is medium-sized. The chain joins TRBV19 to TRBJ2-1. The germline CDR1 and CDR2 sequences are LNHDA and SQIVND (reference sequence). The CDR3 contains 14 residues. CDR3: CASSIVVDSNEQFF.

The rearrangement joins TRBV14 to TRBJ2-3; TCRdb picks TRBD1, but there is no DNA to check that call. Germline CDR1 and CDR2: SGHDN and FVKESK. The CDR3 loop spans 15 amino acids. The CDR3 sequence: CASSQDMSRADTQYF.

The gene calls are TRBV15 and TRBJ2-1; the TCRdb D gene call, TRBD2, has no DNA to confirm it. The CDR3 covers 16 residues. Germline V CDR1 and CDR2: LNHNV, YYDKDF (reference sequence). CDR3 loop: CATSGPSGGPNNEQFF.

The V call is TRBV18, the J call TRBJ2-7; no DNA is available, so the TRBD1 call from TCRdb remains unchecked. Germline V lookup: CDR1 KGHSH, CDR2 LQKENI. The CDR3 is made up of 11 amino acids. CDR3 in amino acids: CASSPGQGDYF.